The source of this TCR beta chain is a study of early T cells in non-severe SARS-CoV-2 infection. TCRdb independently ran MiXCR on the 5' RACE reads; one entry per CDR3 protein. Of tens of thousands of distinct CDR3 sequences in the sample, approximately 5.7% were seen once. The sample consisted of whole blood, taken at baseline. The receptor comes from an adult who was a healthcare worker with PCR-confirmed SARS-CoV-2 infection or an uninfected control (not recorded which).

The CDR3 is CASTEERQGLVGATGELFF. CDR3 bases: TGCGCCAGCACCGAGGAGAGACAGGGGCTAGTCGGGGCCACCGGGGAGCTGTTTTTT. This chain uses TRBV10-2 with TRBJ2-2; 8 positions match TRBD1. J was trimmed by 4 bases and V by 7 bases; bases with no gene match: 20. Germline values: CDR1 WSHSY, CDR2 SAAADI. The CDR3 extends over 19 amino acids.